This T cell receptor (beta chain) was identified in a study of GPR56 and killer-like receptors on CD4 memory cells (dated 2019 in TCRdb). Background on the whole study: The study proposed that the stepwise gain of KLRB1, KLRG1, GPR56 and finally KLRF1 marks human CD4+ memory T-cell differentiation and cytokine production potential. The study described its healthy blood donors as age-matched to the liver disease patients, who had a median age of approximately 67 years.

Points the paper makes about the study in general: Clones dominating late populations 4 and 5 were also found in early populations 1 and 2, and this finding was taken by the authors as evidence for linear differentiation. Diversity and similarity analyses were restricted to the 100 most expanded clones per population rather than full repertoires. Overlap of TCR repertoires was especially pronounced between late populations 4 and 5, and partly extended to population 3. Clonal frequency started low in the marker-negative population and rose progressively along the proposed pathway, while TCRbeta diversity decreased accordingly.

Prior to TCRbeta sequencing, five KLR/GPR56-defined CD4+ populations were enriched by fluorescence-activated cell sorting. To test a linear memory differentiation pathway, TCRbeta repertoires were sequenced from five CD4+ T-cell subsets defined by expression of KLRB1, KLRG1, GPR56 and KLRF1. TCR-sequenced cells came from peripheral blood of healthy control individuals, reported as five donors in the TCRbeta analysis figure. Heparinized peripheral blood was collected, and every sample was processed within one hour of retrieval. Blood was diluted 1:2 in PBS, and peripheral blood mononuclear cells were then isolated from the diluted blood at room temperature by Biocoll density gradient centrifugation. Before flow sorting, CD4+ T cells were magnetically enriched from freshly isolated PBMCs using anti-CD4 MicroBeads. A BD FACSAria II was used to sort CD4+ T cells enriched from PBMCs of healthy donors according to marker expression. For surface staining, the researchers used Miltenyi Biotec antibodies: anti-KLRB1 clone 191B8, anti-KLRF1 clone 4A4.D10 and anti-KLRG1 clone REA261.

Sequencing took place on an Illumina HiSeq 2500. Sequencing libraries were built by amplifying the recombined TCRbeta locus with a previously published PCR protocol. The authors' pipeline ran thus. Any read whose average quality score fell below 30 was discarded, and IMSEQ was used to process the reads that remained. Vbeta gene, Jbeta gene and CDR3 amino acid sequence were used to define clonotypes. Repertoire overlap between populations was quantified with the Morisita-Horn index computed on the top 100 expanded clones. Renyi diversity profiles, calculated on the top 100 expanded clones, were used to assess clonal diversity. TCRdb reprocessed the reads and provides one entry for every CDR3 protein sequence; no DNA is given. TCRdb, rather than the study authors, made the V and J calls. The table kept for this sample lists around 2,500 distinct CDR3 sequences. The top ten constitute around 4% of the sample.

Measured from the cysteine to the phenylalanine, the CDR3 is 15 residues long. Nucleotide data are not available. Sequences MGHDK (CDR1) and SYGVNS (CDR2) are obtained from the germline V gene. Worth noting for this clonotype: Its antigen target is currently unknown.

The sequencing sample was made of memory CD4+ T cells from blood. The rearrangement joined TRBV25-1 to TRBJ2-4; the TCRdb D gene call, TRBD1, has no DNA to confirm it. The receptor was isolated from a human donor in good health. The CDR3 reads CASSQGGIAKNIQYF.